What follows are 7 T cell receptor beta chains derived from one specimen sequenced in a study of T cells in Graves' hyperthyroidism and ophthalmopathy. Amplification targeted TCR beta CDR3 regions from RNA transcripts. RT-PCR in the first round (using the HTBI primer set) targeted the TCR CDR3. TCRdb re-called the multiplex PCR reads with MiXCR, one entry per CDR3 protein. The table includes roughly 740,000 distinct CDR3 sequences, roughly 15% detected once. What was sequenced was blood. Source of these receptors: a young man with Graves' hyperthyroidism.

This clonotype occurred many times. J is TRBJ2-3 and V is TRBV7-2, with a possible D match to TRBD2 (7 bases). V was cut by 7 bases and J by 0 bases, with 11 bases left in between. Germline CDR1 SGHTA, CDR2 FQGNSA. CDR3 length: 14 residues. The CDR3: CASKAGASTDTQYF. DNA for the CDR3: TGTGCCAGCAAGGCGGGGGCTAGCACAGATACGCAGTATTTT.

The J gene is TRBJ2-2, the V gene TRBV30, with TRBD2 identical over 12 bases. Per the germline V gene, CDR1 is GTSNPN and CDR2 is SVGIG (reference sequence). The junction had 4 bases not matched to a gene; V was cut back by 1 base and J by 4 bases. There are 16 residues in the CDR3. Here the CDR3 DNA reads TGTGCCTGGAGTGACCGACTAGCGGGAGTCACCGGGGAGCTGTTTTTT. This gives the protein CAWSDRLAGVTGELFF. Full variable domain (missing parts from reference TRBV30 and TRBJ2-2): SQTIHQWPATLVQPVGSPLSLECTVEGTSNPNLYWYRQAAGRGLQLLFYSVGIGQISSEVPQNLSASRPQDRQFILSSKKLLLSDSGFYLCAWSDRLAGVTGELFFGEGSRLTVL.

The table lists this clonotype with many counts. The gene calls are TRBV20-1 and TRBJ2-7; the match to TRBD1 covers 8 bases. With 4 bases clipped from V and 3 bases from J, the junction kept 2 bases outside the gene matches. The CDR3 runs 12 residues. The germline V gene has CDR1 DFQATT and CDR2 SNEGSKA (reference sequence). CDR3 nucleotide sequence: TGCAGTGCTACGGGACAGGTCTACGAGCAGTACTTC. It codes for CSATGQVYEQYF.

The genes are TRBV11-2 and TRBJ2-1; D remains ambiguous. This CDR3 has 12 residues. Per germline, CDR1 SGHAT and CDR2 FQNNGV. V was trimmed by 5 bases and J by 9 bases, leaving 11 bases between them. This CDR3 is CASSPSVPEQFF. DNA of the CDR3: TGTGCCAGCAGCCCCTCGGTACCTGAGCAGTTCTTC.

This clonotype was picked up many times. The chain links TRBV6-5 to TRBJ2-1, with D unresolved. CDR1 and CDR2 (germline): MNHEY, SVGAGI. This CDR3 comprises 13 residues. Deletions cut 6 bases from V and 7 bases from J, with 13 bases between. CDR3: CASRRPPQNEQFF. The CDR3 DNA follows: TGTGCCAGCAGAAGGCCTCCACAAAATGAGCAGTTCTTC.

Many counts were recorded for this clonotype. The CDR3, as DNA: TGTGCTAGTGGTTTGGTAGCGGTAAGGCGGAGGCGGCCTTCCCAGTACTTC. Translated: CASGLVAVRRRRPSQYF. The chain joins TRBV12-5 to TRBJ2-5; D might be TRBD2 (5 bases). V was pared by 0 bases and J by 9 bases, with 23 bases between. The CDR3 has 17 residues. Germline V lookup: CDR1 LGHNT, CDR2 FRNRAP.

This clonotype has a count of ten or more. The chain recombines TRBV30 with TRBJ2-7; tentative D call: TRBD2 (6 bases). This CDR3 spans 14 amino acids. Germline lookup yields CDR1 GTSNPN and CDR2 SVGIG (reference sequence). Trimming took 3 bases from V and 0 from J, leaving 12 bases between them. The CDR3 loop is CAWSRGTPSYEQYF. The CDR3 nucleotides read TGTGCCTGGAGCCGCGGGACTCCCTCCTACGAGCAGTACTTC.